These 17 T cell receptor beta chains originate from one sample sequenced in a study of T-cell memory formation after mild COVID-19. TCRdb passed the 5' RACE reads through MiXCR, listing each CDR3 protein once. The profile shows around 140,000 distinct CDR3 sequences, under 25% of them singletons. The sample comprised PBMCs or a T cell subset sorted from them (not recorded which). The receptors stem from an adult woman who had mild COVID-19 (a few samples of this study predate the infection). Cell type and time point are not known.

This sequence joins TRBV18 and TRBJ2-5, with a possible D match to TRBD2 (6 bases). Germline loops: CDR1 KGHSH, CDR2 LQKENI. This CDR3 is 17 amino acids long. V was pared by 3 bases and J by 2 bases, with 19 bases between. This CDR3 is CASSPARGLSGQETQYF. CDR3 DNA: TGTGCCAGCTCACCTGCCCGGGGCCTGAGCGGGCAAGAGACCCAGTACTTC.

This clonotype was detected a few times. The rearrangement uses TRBV20-1 and TRBJ2-5; TRBD2 matches at 11 bases. The V segment lost 3 bases and the J segment 5 bases; nucleotides outside the gene matches: 2. Per germline, CDR1 DFQATT and CDR2 SNEGSKA (reference sequence). The CDR3 has 13 amino acids. As DNA, the CDR3 is TGCAGTGCTAGCCTAGCGGGGGGTGAGACCCAGTACTTC. This codes for CSASLAGGETQYF.

This clonotype was seen many times. This rearrangement joins TRBV3-1 to TRBJ1-1; 8 bases are shared with TRBD1. The CDR3 sequence is 14 residues long. The germline gives CDR1 LGHDT, CDR2 YNNKEL (reference sequence). V lost 5 bases, J lost 6 bases, and 8 bases stayed unmatched. The CDR3 DNA sequence: TGTGCCAGCAGCGACGGACAGGGTAGGTCTGAAGCTTTCTTT. Encoded protein: CASSDGQGRSEAFF.

The CDR3 protein is CASSLATGWDEQFF. For the CDR3, the DNA is TGCGCCAGCAGCTTGGCCACCGGTTGGGATGAGCAGTTCTTC. V gene TRBV5-1 combines with J gene TRBJ2-1, with no clear D. CDR1 and CDR2 from the germline V gene are SGHRS and YFSETQ. This CDR3 spans 14 amino acids. V was clipped by 0 bases and J by 8 bases, with 12 bases between them.

The genes are TRBV5-5 and TRBJ1-1; D is possibly TRBD1 (6 bases). Trimming removed 4 bases at V and 0 bases at J, with 16 bases between. Germline CDR1 is SGHKS and CDR2 is YYEKEE (reference sequence). The CDR3 is 16 residues long. DNA of the CDR3: TGTGCCAGCAGCCGGTCGTGGGGGGCGCTGAACACTGAAGCTTTCTTT. It is translated as CASSRSWGALNTEAFF.

In this sample, this clonotype turned up a few times. The V and J genes are TRBV29-1 and TRBJ2-3; D unresolved. The CDR3 length is 12 residues. The ends were cut back, 6 bases at V and 0 bases at J, with 7 bases in the middle. CDR1 is SQVTM and CDR2 is ANQGSEA in the germline V gene. CDR3 sequence: CSVTSSTDTQYF. The CDR3 coding sequence is TGCAGCGTGACCAGTAGCACAGATACGCAGTATTTT.

This clonotype was seen only a few times. The chain joins TRBV4-2 to TRBJ2-1, with 9 bases that match TRBD1. Germline V CDR1 and CDR2: LGHNA, YNFKEQ. V lost 1 base, J lost 1 base, and 8 bases stayed unmatched. This CDR3 contains 18 residues. The CDR3 is CASSQVKGQGESYNEQFF. The DNA for the CDR3 is TGTGCCAGCAGCCAAGTAAAGGGACAGGGAGAGTCCTACAATGAGCAGTTCTTC.

The gene calls are TRBV7-6 and TRBJ2-5, with 8 positions matching TRBD1. This CDR3 has 15 residues. J gave up 4 bases and V 1 base, and 5 bases lay outside the gene matches. Germline V gene lookup returns CDR1 SGHVS and CDR2 FNYEAQ. CDR3 loop: CASSLGTGQVETQYF. The DNA for the CDR3 is TGTGCCAGCAGCTTAGGGACAGGGCAAGTAGAGACCCAGTACTTC.

The CDR3 nucleotides read TGCGCCAGCAGCGGGGCTCTAGCGGGAGGTTCCTACAATGAGCAGTTCTTC. As protein: CASSGALAGGSYNEQFF. The chain uses TRBV5-1 and TRBJ2-1; 11 nucleotides line up with TRBD2. The CDR3 is made up of 17 amino acids. From germline, CDR1 is SGHRS and CDR2 YFSETQ. Unmatched junction bases numbered 7, after V lost 4 bases and J lost 1 base.

The V and J genes are TRBV20-1 and TRBJ2-1, with D tentatively TRBD2 (5 bases). The CDR3 has 11 amino acids. The V gene's germline CDR1 is DFQATT and CDR2 SNEGSKA (reference sequence). Trimming shortened V by 1 base and J by 11 bases, and 9 bases separated the two germline ends. CDR3 in DNA: TGCAGTGCTAGAGTTGGCGGGCAGCAGTTCTTC. It is translated as CSARVGGQQFF.

This clonotype was observed a few times. V gene TRBV12-3 or TRBV12-4 combines with J gene TRBJ2-1; TRBD2 matches at 12 bases. With 6 bases clipped from V and 5 bases from J, the junction kept 8 bases outside the gene matches. The CDR3 consists of 16 residues. The CDR3 protein is CASRPSGGDHNNEQFF. The CDR3 region has the DNA TGTGCCAGCAGACCTAGCGGGGGGGACCACAACAATGAGCAGTTCTTC.

In its sample, this clonotype was seen a few times. J is TRBJ2-1 and V is TRBV5-1, with 10 positions matching TRBD1. CDR1 and CDR2 (germline): SGHRS, YFSETQ. The CDR3 has 16 amino acids. The V segment lost 0 bases and the J segment 7 bases; nucleotides outside the gene matches: 7. CDR3 amino acids: CASSLGGTGAQNEQFF. In nucleotides, the CDR3 is TGCGCCAGCAGCTTGGGGGGGACAGGGGCCCAGAATGAGCAGTTCTTC.

The V gene is TRBV6-6, the J gene TRBJ1-2; the match to TRBD1 covers 8 bases. This CDR3 contains 16 residues. Trimming at V came to 6 bases and at J to 1 base, leaving 10 bases not matched to a gene. Germline CDR1 and CDR2: MNHNY and SVGAGI (reference sequence). CDR3 sequence reads: CASSPLGQVDNYGYTF. The CDR3 bases are TGTGCCAGCAGCCCTTTGGGACAGGTCGATAACTATGGCTACACCTTC.

This chain links TRBV6-5 with TRBJ2-2; possible D gene TRBD1, 6 bases. This CDR3 is built from 13 residues. Germline values: CDR1 MNHEY, CDR2 SVGAGI. The V end was cut by 6 bases, the J end by 7 bases, with 12 bases between. CDR3: CASRAGVGGELFF. CDR3 nucleotide sequence: TGTGCCAGCAGAGCAGGGGTGGGCGGGGAGCTGTTTTTT.

This clonotype was counted ten times or more. V is TRBV20-1 and J is TRBJ2-1; 7 nucleotides align to TRBD1. The CDR3 loop spans 16 amino acids. Germline trimming cut 6 bases from V and 0 bases from J; bases unmatched to any gene: 11. Germline-derived CDR1 and CDR2 are DFQATT and SNEGSKA (reference sequence). The CDR3 loop is CSAHVDRTYSYNEQFF. CDR3 in DNA: TGCAGTGCCCACGTGGACAGGACCTACTCCTACAATGAGCAGTTCTTC.

This clonotype was detected a few times. The V gene is TRBV20-1, the J gene TRBJ2-3; a weak D match, TRBD2 (5 bases). Germline V lookup: CDR1 DFQATT, CDR2 SNEGSKA (reference sequence). The CDR3 runs 13 residues. V dropped 5 bases and J dropped 0 bases, with 9 bases sitting between them. For the CDR3, the DNA is TGCAGTGCTCTCGGGGATAGCACAGATACGCAGTATTTT. This gives the protein CSALGDSTDTQYF.

V is TRBV12-3 or TRBV12-4 and J is TRBJ1-1, with TRBD1 matching 9 bases. Trimming took 9 bases from V and 9 from J; bases not matched to a gene: 11. The CDR3 spans 13 residues. The CDR3 loop is CASSTGGGTQAFF. In DNA, the CDR3 is TGTGCCAGTTCCACAGGGGGCGGTACGCAAGCTTTCTTT.